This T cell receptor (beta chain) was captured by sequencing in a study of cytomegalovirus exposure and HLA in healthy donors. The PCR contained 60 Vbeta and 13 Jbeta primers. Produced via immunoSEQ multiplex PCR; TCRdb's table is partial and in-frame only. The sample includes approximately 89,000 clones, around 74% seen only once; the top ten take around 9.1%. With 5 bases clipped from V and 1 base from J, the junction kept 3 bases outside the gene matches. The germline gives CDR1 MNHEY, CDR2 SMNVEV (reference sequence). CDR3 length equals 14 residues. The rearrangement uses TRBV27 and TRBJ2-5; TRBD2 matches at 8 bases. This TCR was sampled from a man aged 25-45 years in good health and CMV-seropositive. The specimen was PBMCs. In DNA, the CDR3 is TGTGCCAGCAGTCAGCGGGGGCCCCAAGAGACCCAGTACTTC. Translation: CASSQRGPQETQYF.